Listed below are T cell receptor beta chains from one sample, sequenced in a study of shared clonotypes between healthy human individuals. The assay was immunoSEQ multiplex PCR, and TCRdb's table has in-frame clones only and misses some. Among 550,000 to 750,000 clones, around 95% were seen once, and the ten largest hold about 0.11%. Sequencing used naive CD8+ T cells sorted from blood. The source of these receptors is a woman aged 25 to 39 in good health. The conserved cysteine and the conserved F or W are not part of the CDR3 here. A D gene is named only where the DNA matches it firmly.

CDR3 protein: ASSIWVLDSNYGYT
V gene: TRBV19
D gene: NA

CDR3 protein: ASKLAGAAVVETQY
V gene: TRBV7-8
D gene: TRBD2

CDR3 protein: ASSLGAGLNQPQH
V gene: TRBV13
D gene: NA

CDR3 protein: ASSLWSTGDQETQY
V gene: TRBV27
D gene: NA

CDR3 protein: ASSLEGGSTYNEQF
V gene: TRBV11-2
D gene: TRBD2

CDR3 protein: ASSIASGGFTEAF
V gene: TRBV19
D gene: NA

CDR3 protein: ASSVEGRVNQPQH
V gene: TRBV9
D gene: NA

CDR3 protein: ASRSGGRRKETQY
V gene: TRBV28
D gene: TRBD1

CDR3 protein: ASSTTGAIQPQH
V gene: TRBV19
D gene: TRBD1

CDR3 protein: ASSLEDRKYEQY
V gene: TRBV5-1
D gene: NA

CDR3 protein: ASLAGESPSTDTQY
V gene: TRBV5-1
D gene: TRBD2

CDR3 protein: ASSSGLLPY
V gene: TRBV11-2
D gene: NA

CDR3 protein: ASMRVTFIPRSGANVLT
V gene: TRBV28
D gene: NA

CDR3 protein: ASSSGRPWF
V gene: TRBV5-6
D gene: NA

CDR3 protein: ASTEADGGGSSYEQY
V gene: TRBV7-9
D gene: NA

CDR3 protein: ASRWTPGARKLF
V gene: TRBV28
D gene: NA

CDR3 protein: ASSLAATDTQY
V gene: TRBV27
D gene: NA

CDR3 protein: ASNWGGSSTDTQY
V gene: TRBV9
D gene: TRBD2